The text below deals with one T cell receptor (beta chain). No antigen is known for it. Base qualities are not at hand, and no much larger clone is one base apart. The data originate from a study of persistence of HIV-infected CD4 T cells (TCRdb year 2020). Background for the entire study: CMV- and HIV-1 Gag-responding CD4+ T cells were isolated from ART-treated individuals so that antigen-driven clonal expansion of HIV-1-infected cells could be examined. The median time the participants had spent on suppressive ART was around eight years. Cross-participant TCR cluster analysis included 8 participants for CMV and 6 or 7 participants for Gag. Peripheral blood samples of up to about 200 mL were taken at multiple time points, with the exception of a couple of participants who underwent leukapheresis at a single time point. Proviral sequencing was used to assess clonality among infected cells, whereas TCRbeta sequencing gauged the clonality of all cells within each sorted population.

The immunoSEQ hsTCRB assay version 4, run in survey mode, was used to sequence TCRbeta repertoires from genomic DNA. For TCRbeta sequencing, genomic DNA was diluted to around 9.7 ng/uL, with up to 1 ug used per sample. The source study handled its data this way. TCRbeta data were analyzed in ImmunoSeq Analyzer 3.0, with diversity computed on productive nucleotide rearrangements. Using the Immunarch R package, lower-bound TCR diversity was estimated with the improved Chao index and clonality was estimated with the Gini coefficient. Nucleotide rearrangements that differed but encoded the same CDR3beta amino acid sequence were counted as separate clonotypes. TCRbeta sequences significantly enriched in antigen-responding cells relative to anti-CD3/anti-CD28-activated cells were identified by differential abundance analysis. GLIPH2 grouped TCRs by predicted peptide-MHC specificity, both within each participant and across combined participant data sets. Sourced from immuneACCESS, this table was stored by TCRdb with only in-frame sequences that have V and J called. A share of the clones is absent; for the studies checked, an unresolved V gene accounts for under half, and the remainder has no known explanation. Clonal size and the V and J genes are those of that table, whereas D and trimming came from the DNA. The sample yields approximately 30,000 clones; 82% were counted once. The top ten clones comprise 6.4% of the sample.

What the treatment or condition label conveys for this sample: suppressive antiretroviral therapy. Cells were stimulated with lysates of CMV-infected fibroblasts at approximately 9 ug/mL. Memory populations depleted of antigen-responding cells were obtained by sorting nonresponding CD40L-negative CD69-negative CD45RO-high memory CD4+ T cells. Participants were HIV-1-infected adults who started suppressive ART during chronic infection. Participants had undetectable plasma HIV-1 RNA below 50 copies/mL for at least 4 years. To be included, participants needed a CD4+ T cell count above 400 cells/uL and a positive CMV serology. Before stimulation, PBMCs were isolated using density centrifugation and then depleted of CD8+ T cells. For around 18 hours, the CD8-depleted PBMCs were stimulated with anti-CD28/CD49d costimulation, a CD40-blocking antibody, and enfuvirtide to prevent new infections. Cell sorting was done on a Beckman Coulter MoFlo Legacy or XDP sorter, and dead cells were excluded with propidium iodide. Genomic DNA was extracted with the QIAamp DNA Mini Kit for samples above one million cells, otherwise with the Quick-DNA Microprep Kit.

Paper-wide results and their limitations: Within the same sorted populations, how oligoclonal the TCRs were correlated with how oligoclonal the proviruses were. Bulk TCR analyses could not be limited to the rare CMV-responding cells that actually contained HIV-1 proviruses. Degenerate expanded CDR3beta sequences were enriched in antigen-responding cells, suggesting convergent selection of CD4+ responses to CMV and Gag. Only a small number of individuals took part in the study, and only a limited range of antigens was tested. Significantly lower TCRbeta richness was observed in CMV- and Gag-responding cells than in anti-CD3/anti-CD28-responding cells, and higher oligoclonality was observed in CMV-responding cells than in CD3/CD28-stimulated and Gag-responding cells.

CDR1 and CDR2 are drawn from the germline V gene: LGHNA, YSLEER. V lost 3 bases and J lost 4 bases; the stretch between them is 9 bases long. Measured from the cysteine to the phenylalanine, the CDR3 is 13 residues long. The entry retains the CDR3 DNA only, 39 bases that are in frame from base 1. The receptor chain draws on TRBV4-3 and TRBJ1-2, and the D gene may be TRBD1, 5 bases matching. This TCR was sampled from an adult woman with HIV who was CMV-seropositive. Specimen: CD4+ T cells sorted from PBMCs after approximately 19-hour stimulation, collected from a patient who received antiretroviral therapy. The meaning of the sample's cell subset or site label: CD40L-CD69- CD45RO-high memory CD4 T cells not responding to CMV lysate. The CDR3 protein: CASSQDRGYGYTF. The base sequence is TGCGCCAGCAGCCAGGATAGGGGCTATGGCTACACCTTC.